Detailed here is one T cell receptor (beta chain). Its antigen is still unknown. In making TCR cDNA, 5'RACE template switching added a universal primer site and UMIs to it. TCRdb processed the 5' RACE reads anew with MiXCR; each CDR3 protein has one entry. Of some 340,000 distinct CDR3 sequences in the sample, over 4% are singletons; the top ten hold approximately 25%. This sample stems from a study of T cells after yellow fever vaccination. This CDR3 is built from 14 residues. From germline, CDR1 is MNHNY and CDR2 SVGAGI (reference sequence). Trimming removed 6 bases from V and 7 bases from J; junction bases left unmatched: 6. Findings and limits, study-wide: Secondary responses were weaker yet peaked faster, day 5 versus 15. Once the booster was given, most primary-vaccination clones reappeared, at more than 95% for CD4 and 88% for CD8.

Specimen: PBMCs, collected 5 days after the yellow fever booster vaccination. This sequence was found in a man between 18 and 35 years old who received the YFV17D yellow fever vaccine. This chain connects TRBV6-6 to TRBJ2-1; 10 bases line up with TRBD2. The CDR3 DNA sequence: TGTGCCAGCAGGAAAGCGGGGGGGCTTAATGAGCAGTTCTTC. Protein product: CASRKAGGLNEQFF.